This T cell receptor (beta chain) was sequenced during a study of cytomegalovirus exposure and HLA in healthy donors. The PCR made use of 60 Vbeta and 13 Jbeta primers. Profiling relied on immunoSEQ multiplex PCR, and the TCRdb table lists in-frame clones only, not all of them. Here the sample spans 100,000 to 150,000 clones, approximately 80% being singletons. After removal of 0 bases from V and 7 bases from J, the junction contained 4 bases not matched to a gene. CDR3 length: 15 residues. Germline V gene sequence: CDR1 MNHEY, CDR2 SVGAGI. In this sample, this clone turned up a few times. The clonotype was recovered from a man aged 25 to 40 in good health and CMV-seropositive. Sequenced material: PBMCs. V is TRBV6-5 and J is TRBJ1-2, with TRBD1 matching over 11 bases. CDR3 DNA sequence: TGTGCCAGCAGTTACTCCGGACAGGGGGCGTCTGGCTACACCTTC. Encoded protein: CASSYSGQGASGYTF.